One and the same sample provided the 21 T cell receptor delta chains below, sequenced in a study of γδ T cells in repeated Plasmodium falciparum infection. Gammadelta T cells were flow-sorted from PBMC into Vgamma9/Vdelta2+ and Vdelta2-negative populations for bulk analysis. TCRdb re-analyzed the multiplex PCR reads via CATT. This sample has 85,000 to 100,000 delta-chain clones, with 0.8% to 1% found just once. Material: gamma-delta T cells from blood. These receptors all stem from a pool of human donors (malaria-infected and uninfected, not separated).

On this clone itself: This probably arose from a read error, given a far larger clone one base away. Other DNA variants within this sample encode the same CDR3. The V gene is TRAV38-2/DV8, the J gene TRDJ1; D is unresolved. Germline CDR1 reads TSESDYY; CDR2 reads QEAYKQQN. The length of the CDR3 is 21 residues. The CDR3 sequence: CAYRRGHPHHLFIGRADKLIF. Written as DNA, the CDR3 is TGCGCTTATAGAAGAGGCCACCCCCATCACCTGTTTATAGGGAGAGCCGATAAACTCATCTTT.

This clone came up a few times. This DNA translates differently at residue 11 from the TCRdb protein, which is that of a much larger clone; a read error is likely, and the protein shown is the DNA's own translation. CDR3 nucleotide sequence: TGTGCTCTTGGGGAACTTCCTTCTACCTTCCCGGGGGACCGGGACGGTAAACTCATCTTT. Its protein is CALGELPSTFPGDRDGKLIF. The V and J genes are TRDV1 and TRDJ1; D possibly uses TRDD2 or TRDD3 (6 bases each). The J gene comes from matching the DNA to germline here; TCRdb lacks it. The CDR3 covers 20 residues. V gave up 0 bases and J gave up 7 bases, with 30 bases separating them. In germline, CDR1 is TSWWSYY, CDR2 QGS.

This clone was seen a few times. A read error likely explains why the TCRdb protein, taken from a much larger clone, differs from this DNA's translation at residue 3; the protein shown is translated from the DNA. V is TRDV2 and J is TRDJ1; a possible D gene is TRDD3 (5 bases). The J gene was missing in TCRdb and was found by matching the end of the DNA to germline. This CDR3 spans 18 amino acids. Germline CDR1 and CDR2: GEAIGNYY and EKD. This CDR3 is CAYDAVLGVGSNTDKLIF. CDR3 nucleotides: TGTGCCTATGACGCAGTTTTAGGTGTGGGATCGAACACCGATAAACTCATCTTT.

A note on this clone: TCRdb shows a much larger clone's protein in place of this DNA's translation, and the two differ at residue 7, likely through a read error; the protein shown is translated from the DNA. The rearrangement links TRDV2 to TRDJ1; 7 bases map to TRDD3. The J gene is absent in TCRdb and was assigned here via DNA matching to germline. Looked up from germline, CDR1 is GEAIGNYY and CDR2 is EKD. With V trimmed by 1 base and J by 0 bases, 16 bases remained unmatched. The CDR3 consists of 19 residues. As DNA, the CDR3 is TGTGCCTGTGACACGAGAGGAGGGGATAAAAGGAGGTACACCGATAAACTCATCTTT. Translating gives CACDTRGGDKRRYTDKLIF.

On this clone itself: The TCRdb protein, from a much larger clone, departs from this DNA's translation at residue 25, likely by read error; the protein shown derives from the DNA. V gene TRDV1 combines with J gene TRDJ3; the match to TRDD3 covers 12 bases. TCRdb is silent on the J gene; assignment here came from matching the DNA to germline. The CDR3 spans 28 residues. Germline-derived CDR1 and CDR2 are TSWWSYY and QGS. Written as DNA, the CDR3 is TGTGCTCTTGGGGAAGGGCGCGCGGTCCCCTATACTGGGGGATACTCAGGCCGGAAAACCTGGGACACCCGACGGATGTTTTTC. Encoded protein: CALGEGRAVPYTGGYSGRKTWDTRRMFF.

This clone was recorded a few times. The protein TCRdb lists belongs to a much larger clone and differs from this DNA's translation at residue 10, which points to a read error; the protein shown is made from the DNA. The rearrangement links TRDV2 to TRDJ1, with 7 bases lining up with TRDD3. This CDR3 has 15 residues. Germline V gene sequence: CDR1 GEAIGNYY, CDR2 EKD. V shed 0 bases, J shed 4 bases, and the junction held 7 bases outside the gene matches. As DNA, the CDR3 is TGTGCCTGTGACACCGTTGGGGATAGAAACGATAAACTCATCTTT. Translation gives CACDTVGDRNDKLIF.

Regarding this clone: This DNA translates differently at residue 16 from the TCRdb protein, which is that of a much larger clone; a read error is likely, and the protein shown is the DNA's own translation. The chain couples TRDV1 to TRDJ1; 7 bases are shared with TRDD2. No J gene is reported in TCRdb; it was inferred here by comparing the DNA with germline. V shed 2 bases, J shed 5 bases, and the junction held 29 bases outside the gene matches. The CDR3 is 22 amino acids. CDR1 is TSWWSYY, CDR2 QGS, per germline. CDR3 DNA: TGTGCTCTTGGGGAAACCTTTGATTCCGTTCCTACAGGTGGGGACTACGAGGATAAACTCATCTTT. This translates into CALGETFDSVPTGGDYEDKLIF.

A remark on this clone: The protein TCRdb lists belongs to a much larger clone and differs from this DNA's translation at residue 9, which points to a read error; the protein shown is made from the DNA. This chain uses TRDV2 with TRDJ3; TRDD3 agrees at 8 bases. Germline matching of the DNA provided the J gene here, since TCRdb leaves it blank. Germline V gives CDR1 GEAIGNYY, CDR2 EKD. The V and J ends lost 3 bases and 0 bases, in that order; junction bases with no gene match: 12. The CDR3 length is 20 residues. The CDR3 bases are TGTGCCTGTGACCCGCTACTGGGGGGTACGCGCTCCTGGGACACCCGACAGATGTTTTTC. Translated, it gives CACDPLLGGTRSWDTRQMFF.

This clone was observed at least ten times. A far larger clone is one nucleotide away, so this likely arose from a read error. Other DNA sequences in this sample translate to the same CDR3. The gene calls are TRAV38-2/DV8 and TRDJ1, with D possibly matching TRDD3 (9 bases). Matching the DNA to germline supplied the J gene, which TCRdb does not give. CDR1 is TSESDYY and CDR2 is QEAYKQQN in the germline V gene. The CDR3 runs to 23 residues. Trimming removed 1 base at V and 2 bases at J, with 36 bases between. This chain's CDR3 is CAYRSKISFLDPTGGHGTDKLIF. The CDR3 DNA reads TGTGCTTATAGGAGCAAGATTTCCTTCCTAGACCCTACTGGGGGACACGGGACCGATAAACTCATCTTT.

This clone was seen only a few times. A read error likely explains this, since a far larger clone differs by one base. The same CDR3 arises from other DNA sequences in this sample as well. The CDR3 DNA reads TGTGCCTGTGACACAAGTCGGGGGATACGAGACGATAAACTTATCTTT. It is translated as CACDTSRGIRDDKLIF. The J segment was not called; the V segment is TRDV2; TRDD3 is the table's D call and was not checked against the DNA. Germline lookup yields CDR1 GEAIGNYY and CDR2 EKD. The length of the CDR3 is 16 residues.

This clone was seen a few times. This DNA translates differently at residue 11 from the TCRdb protein, which is that of a much larger clone; a read error is likely, and the protein shown is the DNA's own translation. V is TRDV1 and J is TRDJ1, with no clear D. The J gene, absent from TCRdb, was called here by matching the DNA to germline. The CDR3 extends over 16 amino acids. Between the trimmed V and J ends, which lost 2 bases and 4 bases, there was a span of 17 bases. Germline loops: CDR1 TSWWSYY, CDR2 QGS. The CDR3 protein is CALGEEPPTYIDKLIF. The CDR3 nucleotides are TGTGCTCTTGGGGAAGAGCCCCCAACGTACATCGATAAACTCATCTTT.

This clone has more than one count but fewer than ten. A far bigger clonotype differs at one base, so this is likely a read error. This CDR3 is also generated by other DNA sequences in the sample. The chain combines TRDV1 with TRDJ1; TRDD3 matches 12 bases. TCRdb gives no J gene; it was assigned here by matching the DNA to germline. Trimming took 3 bases from V and 8 from J; bases not matched to a gene: 22. The CDR3 loop spans 20 amino acids. Per the germline V gene, CDR1 is TSWWSYY and CDR2 is QGS. CDR3 sequence (DNA): TGTGCTCTTGGGGAGCCCCAGTATACGCCCTCCTACTGGGGGATACAAAAACTCATCTTT. The encoded protein is CALGEPQYTPSYWGIQKLIF.

On this clone: A far larger clone differs by one base, so this is likely a read error. Other DNA sequences in this sample translate to the same CDR3. The chain carries TRDV1 and TRDJ1, with 10 bases that match TRDD3. TCRdb offers no J gene call, so here the DNA was matched to germline to obtain one. Germline V lookup: CDR1 TSWWSYY, CDR2 QGS. With V trimmed by 0 bases and J by 0 bases, 31 bases remained unmatched. This CDR3 has 26 residues. CDR3 sequence: CALGELSLRRTGGFGVLLGYTDKLIF. The CDR3 DNA reads TGTGCTCTTGGGGAACTATCCCTACGCCGTACTGGGGGATTTGGGGTCTTACTGGGTTACACCGATAAACTCATCTTT.

This clone was detected many times. The V gene is TRDV1, the J gene TRDJ1; 9 bases match TRDD2. No J gene was available from TCRdb, and it was assigned here by a germline match of the DNA. CDR3 length: 19 residues. J was trimmed by 2 bases and V by 2 bases; bases with no gene match: 15. Germline V gives CDR1 TSWWSYY, CDR2 QGS. The CDR3 is CALGETTFLHPYLTDKLIF. The DNA of the CDR3 is TGTGCTCTTGGGGAAACGACCTTCCTACACCCGTACTTAACCGATAAACTCATCTTT.

Comments on this clone: This likely stems from a read error, as it lies one base from a far larger clone. The sample carries other DNA sequences with the same CDR3. The gene calls are TRDV1 and TRDJ2; tentative D call: TRDD3 (5 bases). In germline, CDR1 is TSWWSYY, CDR2 QGS. This CDR3 is built from 12 residues. The CDR3 sequence is CALAAGTAQLFF. In nucleotides, the CDR3 is TGTGCTCTCGCCGCGGGGACAGCACAACTATTCTTT.

This clone was seen ten or more times. Other DNA sequences in this sample translate to the same CDR3. CDR3 DNA sequence: TGTGCTCTTGGGGAAGAAGAACGGGGGTCCGAAATCCAACTGGGGGATACCTTCGACACCGATAAACTCATCTTT. Protein product: CALGEEERGSEIQLGDTFDTDKLIF. The chain combines TRDV1 with TRDJ1; 12 nucleotides line up with TRDD3. CDR1 and CDR2 (germline): TSWWSYY, QGS. The CDR3 runs to 25 residues. The V segment lost 2 bases and the J segment 0 bases; nucleotides outside the gene matches: 28.

This clone showed up just a few times. For this DNA, TCRdb reports the protein of a much larger clone, which diverges at residue 14, most likely from a read error; the protein presented here is translated directly from the DNA. This sequence joins TRDV1 and TRDJ1, with 8 bases fitting TRDD3. No J gene was available from TCRdb, and it was assigned here by a germline match of the DNA. Germline assignment: CDR1 TSWWSYY and CDR2 QGS. CDR3 length equals 22 residues. The V and J ends lost 0 bases and 4 bases, in that order; junction bases with no gene match: 25. The CDR3 region has the DNA TGTGCTCTTGGGGAACTTTCTTACCCCAAACTACTGGGGGGCCCTAGGGTCGATAAACTCATCTTT. Its translation: CALGELSYPKLLGGPRVDKLIF.

Concerning this clone itself: TCRdb assigns this DNA the protein of a much larger clone, which departs from its translation at residue 10; this likely reflects a read error, and the protein shown comes from translating the DNA. The chain couples TRDV2 to TRDJ1; 7 bases map to TRDD3. No J gene is reported in TCRdb; it was inferred here by comparing the DNA with germline. Trimming took 4 bases from V and 5 from J; bases not matched to a gene: 6. Germline-derived CDR1 and CDR2 are GEAIGNYY and EKD. The CDR3 is made up of 13 amino acids. In nucleotides, the CDR3 is TGTGCCTGTGATCCTCTACTGGGGGATAAACTCATCTTT. Its translation: CACDPLLGDKLIF.

Only a few counts were recorded for this clone. The TCRdb record carries a much larger clone's protein, which differs from this DNA's translation at residue 9; a read error is the likely cause, and the protein listed here is the DNA translation. The chain joins TRDV1 to TRDJ1; D remains ambiguous. Germline matching of the DNA provided the J gene here, since TCRdb leaves it blank. V dropped 2 bases and J dropped 2 bases, with 12 bases sitting between them. The CDR3 sequence is 15 residues long. Germline lookup yields CDR1 TSWWSYY and CDR2 QGS. DNA for the CDR3: TGTGCTCTTGGGGAAGTAGAGGATTCAACCGATAAACTCATCTTT. Translated, it gives CALGEVEDSTDKLIF.

This clone was counted many times. The chain has TRDV2 and TRDJ1; possible D gene TRDD3, 6 bases. This CDR3 spans 15 amino acids. From germline, CDR1 is GEAIGNYY and CDR2 EKD. With 0 bases removed from V and 3 bases from J, the gap between germline ends came to 13 bases. The CDR3 DNA reads as TGTGCCTGTGACACCGTGGGGATGGTGGCCGATAAACTCATCTTT. It encodes CACDTVGMVADKLIF.

This clone has only a few counts. TCRdb shows a much larger clone's protein in place of this DNA's translation, and the two differ at residue 5, likely through a read error; the protein shown is translated from the DNA. This sequence joins TRDV2 and TRDJ1; 9 positions match TRDD3. TCRdb lists no J gene, so it was determined here by aligning the DNA to germline. There are 14 residues in the CDR3. V lost 3 bases to trimming and J lost 4 bases; unmatched junction nucleotides: 5. Germline assignment: CDR1 GEAIGNYY and CDR2 EKD. CDR3 residues: CACDQLGDYDKLIF. The CDR3 DNA follows: TGTGCCTGTGACCAACTGGGGGACTACGATAAACTCATCTTT.